This T cell receptor (beta chain) derives from a study of T cell responses to AZD1222 COVID-19 vaccine. Study-wide results and caveats: Recipients of AZD1222 seropositive at baseline numbered only 5 to 7. Reports indicate that nearly half of spike-specific TCRs are directed at unmutated variant regions.

The data were produced by immunoSEQ multiplex PCR, yet TCRdb's version contains in-frame clones alone and is incomplete. The data hold 100,000 to 150,000 clones, with 85% to 90% observed a single time. As to this clone: Antigen: not known.

Germline trimming cut 5 bases from V and 0 bases from J; bases unmatched to any gene: 11. The CDR3 length is 18 residues. Germline CDR1 SGHNT, CDR2 YYREEE (reference sequence). The receptor was derived from an adult in good health. The chain combines TRBV5-4 with TRBJ2-3, with 11 bases lining up with TRBD2. The input for sequencing was peripheral blood, taken on day 0 of MenACWY control vaccination. This CDR3 is CASRSIAGGPGSTDTQYF. CDR3 DNA sequence: TGTGCCAGCAGATCCATAGCGGGAGGGCCTGGTAGCACAGATACGCAGTATTTT.